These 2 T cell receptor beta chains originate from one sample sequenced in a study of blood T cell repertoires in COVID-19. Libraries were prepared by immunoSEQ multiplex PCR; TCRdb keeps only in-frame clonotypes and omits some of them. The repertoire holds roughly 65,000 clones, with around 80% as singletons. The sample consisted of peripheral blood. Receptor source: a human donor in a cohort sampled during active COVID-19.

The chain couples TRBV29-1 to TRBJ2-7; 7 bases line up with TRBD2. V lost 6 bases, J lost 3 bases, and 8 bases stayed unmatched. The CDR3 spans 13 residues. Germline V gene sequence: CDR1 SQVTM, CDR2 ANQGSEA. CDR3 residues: CSVPGEGRYEQYF. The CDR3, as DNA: TGCAGCGTCCCGGGGGAGGGCCGCTACGAGCAGTACTTC.

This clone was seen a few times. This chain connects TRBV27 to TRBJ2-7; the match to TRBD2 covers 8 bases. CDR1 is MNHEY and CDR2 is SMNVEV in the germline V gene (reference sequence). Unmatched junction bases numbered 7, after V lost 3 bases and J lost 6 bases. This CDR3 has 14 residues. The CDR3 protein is CASSFRGLAAEQYF. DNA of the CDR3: TGTGCCAGCAGTTTCCGAGGACTAGCCGCCGAGCAGTACTTC.